A selection of T cell receptor beta chains follows, all from one sample in a study of shared clonotypes between healthy human individuals. Some clones are missing from TCRdb's copy, which holds only in-frame ones; the method was immunoSEQ multiplex PCR. This table has 2 million to 2.5 million clones, approximately 94% appearing once. Sequenced input: naive CD4+ T cells sorted from blood. The receptors shown here come from a man aged 18 to 30 in good health. CDR3s include the opening cysteine and the closing phenylalanine or tryptophan. A D gene is named only where the DNA matches it firmly. Part of the rows lack a size; the others show once, few, many or a class for expanded clones.

size: .; V: TRBV5-6; D: .; J: TRBJ1-2; CDR3: CASSPDSGRYGYTF; DNA: TGTGCCAGCAGCCCAGATTCGGGGCGGTACGGCTACACCTTC
size: .; V: TRBV27; D: .; J: TRBJ1-4; CDR3: CASSRPGAGEKLFF; DNA: TGTGCCAGCAGTCGGCCAGGGGCTGGCGAAAAACTGTTTTTT
size: .; V: TRBV6-5; D: .; J: TRBJ1-5; CDR3: CASSTRNQPQHF; DNA: TGTGCCAGCAGTACCCGCAATCAGCCCCAGCATTTT
size: .; V: TRBV4-2; D: TRBD2; J: TRBJ2-5; CDR3: CASKARWGGAASEETQYF; DNA: TGTGCCAGCAAGGCCCGTTGGGGGGGAGCGGCCTCCGAGGAGACCCAGTACTTC
size: .; V: TRBV7-9; D: .; J: TRBJ1-1; CDR3: CASGNRNTEAFF; DNA: TGTGCCAGCGGAAATAGGAACACTGAAGCTTTCTTT
size: .; V: TRBV10-3; D: .; J: TRBJ1-2; CDR3: CAMGSDAGRRGGYTF; DNA: TGTGCCATGGGAAGTGACGCGGGACGGCGGGGTGGCTACACCTTC
size: .; V: TRBV7-2; D: .; J: TRBJ2-7; CDR3: CASSFGRESYEQYF; DNA: TGTGCCAGCAGCTTCGGACGAGAGTCCTACGAGCAGTACTTC
size: once; V: TRBV6-6; D: .; J: TRBJ2-3; CDR3: CASRQIAEITDTQYF; DNA: TGTGCCAGCAGACAAATAGCGGAAATCACAGATACGCAGTATTTT
size: few; V: TRBV10-3; D: TRBD2; J: TRBJ2-7; CDR3: CAISETGLAGGGEQYF; DNA: TGTGCCATCAGTGAGACCGGACTAGCGGGGGGTGGCGAGCAGTACTTC
size: .; V: TRBV6-1; D: TRBD2; J: TRBJ2-7; CDR3: CASRRQRGPYEQYF; DNA: TGTGCCAGCAGAAGACAGCGGGGACCATACGAGCAGTACTTC
size: .; V: TRBV7-2; D: .; J: TRBJ2-7; CDR3: CASSLDPPYEQYF; DNA: TGTGCCAGCAGCTTAGACCCCCCGTACGAGCAGTACTTC
size: .; V: TRBV7-2; D: TRBD1; J: TRBJ1-1; CDR3: CASSLRTGNTEAFF; DNA: TGTGCCAGCAGCTTAAGGACAGGGAACACTGAAGCTTTCTTT
size: .; V: TRBV7-9; D: .; J: TRBJ2-7; CDR3: CASSLGWGGAPAYEQYF; DNA: TGTGCCAGCAGCTTAGGCTGGGGCGGAGCACCAGCCTACGAGCAGTACTTC
size: .; V: TRBV7-6; D: .; J: TRBJ2-6; CDR3: CASSFLDQGPNVLTF; DNA: TGTGCCAGCAGCTTTCTGGACCAGGGGCCCAACGTCCTGACTTTC
size: .; V: TRBV9; D: TRBD1; J: TRBJ1-1; CDR3: CASSWGDRGEDTEAFF; DNA: TGTGCCAGCAGCTGGGGGGACAGGGGAGAGGACACTGAAGCTTTCTTT
size: .; V: TRBV11-3; D: .; J: TRBJ2-1; CDR3: CASSLRGVADVSSYNEQFF; DNA: TGTGCCAGCAGCCTACGAGGGGTAGCGGACGTCAGCTCCTACAATGAGCAGTTCTTC
size: .; V: TRBV28; D: TRBD1; J: TRBJ2-3; CDR3: CASSSKGQGTDTQYF; DNA: TGTGCCAGCAGTTCAAAGGGACAGGGCACAGATACGCAGTATTTT
size: .; V: TRBV18; D: TRBD1; J: TRBJ1-4; CDR3: CASSPEQGNEKLFF; DNA: TGTGCCAGCTCACCAGAACAGGGGAATGAAAAACTGTTTTTT
size: .; V: TRBV27; D: .; J: TRBJ1-1; CDR3: CASSSRGEGNTEAFF; DNA: TGTGCCAGCAGTTCGAGAGGGGAAGGAAACACTGAAGCTTTCTTT
size: .; V: TRBV7-2; D: .; J: TRBJ2-1; CDR3: CASSLGPKISGEQFF; DNA: TGTGCCAGCAGCTTAGGGCCCAAAATTTCGGGTGAGCAGTTCTTC
size: .; V: TRBV19; D: TRBD2; J: TRBJ2-7; CDR3: CASEPSGTYEQYF; DNA: TGTGCCAGTGAACCTAGCGGAACCTACGAGCAGTACTTC
size: .; V: TRBV7-2; D: .; J: TRBJ1-3; CDR3: CASSSSGGSGNTIYF; DNA: TGTGCCAGCAGCTCGAGCGGAGGTTCTGGAAACACCATATATTTT
size: once; V: TRBV23-1; D: .; J: TRBJ2-2; CDR3: CASRDRNTGELFF; DNA: TGCGCCAGCAGGGACAGGAACACCGGGGAGCTGTTTTTT
size: .; V: TRBV4-3; D: .; J: TRBJ2-3; CDR3: CASSQEWVGGVSTDTQYF; DNA: TGCGCCAGCAGCCAAGAGTGGGTCGGCGGAGTGAGCACAGATACGCAGTATTTT
size: .; V: TRBV6-6; D: .; J: TRBJ2-7; CDR3: CASSYAPPGTYEQYF; DNA: TGTGCCAGCAGTTACGCCCCGCCGGGGACCTACGAGCAGTACTTC
size: .; V: TRBV27; D: TRBD1; J: TRBJ1-2; CDR3: CASSSQQGMGDYGYTF; DNA: TGTGCCAGCAGTTCCCAACAGGGGATGGGTGACTATGGCTACACCTTC
size: .; V: TRBV30; D: TRBD2; J: TRBJ2-3; CDR3: CAWSEGRLGGYTDTQYF; DNA: TGTGCCTGGAGTGAAGGACGACTGGGGGGGTACACAGATACGCAGTATTTT
size: .; V: TRBV10-3; D: .; J: TRBJ1-5; CDR3: CAIRRGRDQPQHF; DNA: TGTGCCATCAGGAGGGGAAGGGATCAGCCCCAGCATTTT
size: once; V: TRBV19; D: TRBD2; J: TRBJ2-7; CDR3: CATSGLAGYEQYF; DNA: TGTGCCACATCGGGACTAGCGGGTTACGAGCAGTACTTC
size: once; V: TRBV6-1; D: TRBD2; J: TRBJ2-1; CDR3: CASSEFWGTSGPPSYNEQFF; DNA: TGTGCCAGCAGTGAATTCTGGGGGACTAGCGGGCCCCCCTCCTACAATGAGCAGTTCTTC
size: .; V: TRBV27; D: .; J: TRBJ2-1; CDR3: CASQREPLNNEQFF; DNA: TGTGCCAGCCAAAGAGAGCCGCTTAACAATGAGCAGTTCTTC
size: .; V: TRBV2; D: TRBD2; J: TRBJ2-5; CDR3: CASSERTSGAETQYF; DNA: TGTGCCAGCAGTGAAAGGACTAGCGGGGCTGAGACCCAGTACTTC
size: once; V: TRBV5-6; D: .; J: TRBJ2-5; CDR3: CASSLGRGQETQYF; DNA: TGTGCCAGCAGCTTGGGACGGGGTCAAGAGACCCAGTACTTC
size: .; V: TRBV15; D: TRBD1; J: TRBJ1-2; CDR3: CATSSRGQGYGYTF; DNA: TGTGCCACCAGCAGCCGGGGACAGGGCTATGGCTACACCTTC
size: .; V: TRBV6-1; D: .; J: TRBJ1-1; CDR3: CASSVNKNTEAFF; DNA: TGTGCCAGCAGTGTGAACAAGAACACTGAAGCTTTCTTT
size: .; V: TRBV10-2; D: .; J: TRBJ2-7; CDR3: CASSDEGPEQYF; DNA: TGCGCCAGCAGTGACGAAGGACCCGAGCAGTACTTC
size: .; V: TRBV28; D: TRBD1; J: TRBJ1-2; CDR3: CASSSTGQAYGYTF; DNA: TGTGCCAGCAGTTCGACGGGACAGGCTTATGGCTACACCTTC
size: .; V: TRBV6-5; D: TRBD1; J: TRBJ2-2; CDR3: CASSSPTGATGELFF; DNA: TGTGCCAGCAGTTCTCCGACAGGGGCCACCGGGGAGCTGTTTTTT
size: .; V: TRBV10-2; D: TRBD2; J: TRBJ2-1; CDR3: CASSWTSGRGNEQFF; DNA: TGCGCCAGCAGCTGGACTAGCGGGAGAGGCAATGAGCAGTTCTTC
size: .; V: TRBV7-3; D: TRBD1; J: TRBJ2-3; CDR3: CASSSPGGDGDTQYF; DNA: TGTGCCAGCAGCAGCCCAGGGGGCGATGGAGATACGCAGTATTTT
size: .; V: TRBV6-5; D: .; J: TRBJ1-3; CDR3: CASSFGRTSGNTIYF; DNA: TGTGCCAGCAGCTTCGGACGCACCTCTGGAAACACCATATATTTT
size: once; V: TRBV6-6; D: TRBD2; J: TRBJ2-7; CDR3: CASSYGTSGKGYEQYF; DNA: TGTGCCAGCAGTTACGGGACTAGCGGAAAGGGGTACGAGCAGTACTTC
size: .; V: TRBV20-1; D: .; J: TRBJ2-1; CDR3: CSARDYGEQFF; DNA: TGCAGTGCTAGAGACTATGGCGAGCAGTTCTTC
size: .; V: TRBV7-9; D: .; J: TRBJ2-5; CDR3: CASSLSLLVETQYF; DNA: TGTGCCAGCAGCTTAAGTCTTCTTGTGGAGACCCAGTACTTC
size: .; V: TRBV5-4; D: TRBD1; J: TRBJ1-1; CDR3: CASMGTGTVNTEAFF; DNA: TGTGCCAGCATGGGCACCGGGACAGTTAACACTGAAGCTTTCTTT
size: .; V: TRBV10-3; D: TRBD1; J: TRBJ2-1; CDR3: CAISEGQGNYNEQFF; DNA: TGTGCCATCAGTGAAGGACAGGGCAACTACAATGAGCAGTTCTTC
size: .; V: TRBV6-1; D: .; J: TRBJ1-3; CDR3: CASSEDGNTIYF; DNA: TGTGCCAGCAGTGAGGACGGAAACACCATATATTTT
size: .; V: TRBV27; D: .; J: TRBJ2-1; CDR3: CASRLGGGNEQFF; DNA: TGTGCCAGCAGGCTAGGGGGGGGTAATGAGCAGTTCTTC
size: .; V: TRBV9; D: TRBD2; J: TRBJ2-7; CDR3: CASSVEPAGGTYEQYF; DNA: TGTGCCAGCAGCGTAGAACCAGCGGGAGGTACCTACGAGCAGTACTTC
size: .; V: TRBV27; D: TRBD1; J: TRBJ1-6; CDR3: CASRPPGQVTSPLHF; DNA: TGTGCCAGCAGGCCCCCGGGACAGGTTACTTCACCCCTCCACTTT
size: .; V: TRBV4-2; D: TRBD1; J: TRBJ1-1; CDR3: CASSQRTGKNTEAFF; DNA: TGTGCCAGCAGCCAGAGGACAGGGAAGAACACTGAAGCTTTCTTT
size: .; V: TRBV5-6; D: .; J: TRBJ2-6; CDR3: CASSSQSSGANVLTF; DNA: TGTGCCAGCAGCTCTCAGAGCTCTGGGGCCAACGTCCTGACTTTC
size: .; V: TRBV6-1; D: .; J: TRBJ2-7; CDR3: CASSEGGATYEQYF; DNA: TGTGCCAGCAGTGAGGGGGGGGCAACCTACGAGCAGTACTTC
size: .; V: TRBV4-1; D: TRBD1; J: TRBJ1-2; CDR3: CASSPPGRGLGGYTF; DNA: TGCGCCAGCAGCCCTCCGGGCAGGGGGTTAGGGGGCTACACCTTC
size: .; V: TRBV7-2; D: .; J: TRBJ2-7; CDR3: CASRKGEGPYEQYF; DNA: TGTGCCAGCAGAAAGGGGGAGGGGCCCTACGAGCAGTACTTC
size: .; V: TRBV10-3; D: TRBD1; J: TRBJ1-1; CDR3: CAISDGTGMRVMNTEAFF; DNA: TGTGCCATCAGTGACGGGACAGGGATGAGGGTCATGAACACTGAAGCTTTCTTT